This T cell receptor (beta chain) is drawn from a study of radiation and T cells in renal cell carcinoma. General study results and limits: Sampling covered only about 0.96 g of each tumor.

Repertoires were generated with immunoSEQ multiplex PCR, while TCRdb's copy carries only in-frame clones and drops some. In the table there are 15,000 to 20,000 clones, about three fifths of which are singletons. Regarding this clone: Its antigen is not known.

The CDR3 sequence is 14 residues long. The germline V gene has CDR1 LGHNA and CDR2 YSLEER. Between the trimmed V and J ends, which lost 4 bases and 4 bases, there was a span of 12 bases. Treatment here: treatment-naive control, cytoreductive nephrectomy. Control tumors came from treatment-naive patients without prior radiation. The chain has TRBV4-3 and TRBJ2-3, with D possibly being TRBD1 (6 bases). The sequence was obtained from a man aged 45-60 years with renal cell carcinoma. Sequenced here: tumor tissue, sampled from a patient whose treatment was nephrectomy without radiotherapy. Here the CDR3 reads CASSRKRGSDTQYF. The CDR3 DNA reads as TGCGCCAGCAGCCGGAAGAGGGGGTCAGATACGCAGTATTTT.